This T cell receptor (beta chain) was identified in a study of CD8+ T cells in alopecia areata. Study-level background: After 6 to 18 months of tofacitinib, follow-up continued 6 months off drug. Study-wide points: Tofacitinib significantly decreased scalp clonality and expanded CD8+ clones among top 100.

The treatment here: oral pan-JAK inhibitor, 5-10 mg twice daily. Germline lookup yields CDR1 SGHTA and CDR2 FQGNSA. CDR3 length equals 16 residues. V gave up 0 bases and J gave up 0 bases, with 11 bases separating them. As concerns this clone: What it binds is not known.

Following RNA extraction, reverse transcription yielded cDNA that acted as the sequencing template. Using immunoSEQ multiplex PCR, the repertoire was profiled, and TCRdb retains in-frame clones only, with some absent. The repertoire holds approximately 180,000 clones, with 53% as singletons. The TCR was taken from a human donor with alopecia areata. The input for sequencing was CD8+ T cells sorted from blood, taken at week 24, from a patient treated with tofacitinib. The rearrangement joins TRBV7-2 to TRBJ2-5; the D is unclear. Written as DNA, the CDR3 is TGTGCCAGCAGCTTAGCCCAGGCCACGTACCAAGAGACCCAGTACTTC. Protein sequence: CASSLAQATYQETQYF.